The entry below gives a single T cell receptor (beta chain) sequence along with its context. Methods used by the authors: Amplification from reference gene primers served as the basis for estimated nucleated cell counts. Produced via immunoSEQ multiplex PCR; TCRdb's table is partial and in-frame only. V and J calls plus clone size are reproduced from that table; the DNA served to infer D and trimming. The sample carries 250,000 to 300,000 clones, roughly 85% recorded once. This record comes from a study of blood T cell repertoires in COVID-19. Overall study: Donors in the United States, Italy and Spain gave samples during acute or convalescent COVID-19. Sample material is recorded as cDNA or gDNA derived from T cells, B-cell-depleted T cells, or PBMCs.

The CDR3 totals 15 residues. Germline-derived CDR1 and CDR2 are SGHDT and YYEEEE. V shed 4 bases, J shed 2 bases, and the junction held 6 bases outside the gene matches. This clonotype was obtained from a man aged 50 to 60 with active or convalescent COVID-19. The specimen was peripheral blood. V is TRBV5-6 and J is TRBJ2-3, with 8 bases matching TRBD2. The CDR3 nucleotides read TGTGCCAGCAGCCCAACTAGCGGCTTCACAGATACGCAGTATTTT. Encoded protein: CASSPTSGFTDTQYF. Combining the CDR3 with reference TRBV5-6 and TRBJ2-3 gives the whole variable domain DAGVTQSPTHLIKTRGQQVTLRCSPKSGHDTVSWYQQALGQGPQFIFQYYEEEERQRGNFPDRFSGHQFPNYSSELNVNALLLGDSALYLCASSPTSGFTDTQYFGPGTRLTVL.